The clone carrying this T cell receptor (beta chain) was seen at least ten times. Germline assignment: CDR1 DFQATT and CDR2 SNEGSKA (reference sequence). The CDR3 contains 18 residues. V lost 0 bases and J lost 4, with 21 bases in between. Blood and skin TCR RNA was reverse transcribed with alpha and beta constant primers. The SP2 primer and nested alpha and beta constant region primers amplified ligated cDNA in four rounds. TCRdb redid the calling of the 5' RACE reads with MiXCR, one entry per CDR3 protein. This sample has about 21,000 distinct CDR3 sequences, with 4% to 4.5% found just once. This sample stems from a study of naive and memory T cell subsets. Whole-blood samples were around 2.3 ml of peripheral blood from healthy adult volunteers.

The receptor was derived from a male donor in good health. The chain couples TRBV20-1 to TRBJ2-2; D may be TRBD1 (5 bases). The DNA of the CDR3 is TGCAGTGCTAGAGATCTGGTCTCTCGCAGGGTGACCACCGGGGAGCTGTTTTTT. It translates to CSARDLVSRRVTTGELFF.